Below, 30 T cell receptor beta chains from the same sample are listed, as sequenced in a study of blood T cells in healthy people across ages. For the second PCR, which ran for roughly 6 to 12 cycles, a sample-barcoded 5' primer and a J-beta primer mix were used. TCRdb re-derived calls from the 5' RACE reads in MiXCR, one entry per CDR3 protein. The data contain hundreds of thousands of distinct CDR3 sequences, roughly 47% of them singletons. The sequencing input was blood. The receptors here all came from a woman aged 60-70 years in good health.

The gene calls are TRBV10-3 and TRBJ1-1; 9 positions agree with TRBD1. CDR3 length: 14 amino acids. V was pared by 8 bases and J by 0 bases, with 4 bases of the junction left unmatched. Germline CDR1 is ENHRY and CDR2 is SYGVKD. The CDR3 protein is CAIWTGEMNTEAFF. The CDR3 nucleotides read TGTGCCATCTGGACAGGGGAGATGAACACTGAAGCTTTCTTT.

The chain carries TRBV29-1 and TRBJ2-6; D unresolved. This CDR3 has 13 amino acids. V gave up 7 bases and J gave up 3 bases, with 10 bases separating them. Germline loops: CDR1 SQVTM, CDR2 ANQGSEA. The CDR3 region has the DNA TGCAGCGGGAAGGTGGGTGGGGCCAACGTCCTGACTTTC. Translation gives CSGKVGGANVLTF. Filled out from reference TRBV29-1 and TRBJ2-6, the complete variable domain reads SAVISQKPSRDICQRGTSLTIQCQVDSQVTMMFWYRQQPGQSLTLIATANQGSEATYESGFVIDKFPISRPNLTFSTLTVSNMSPEDSSIYLCSGKVGGANVLTFGAGSRLTVL.

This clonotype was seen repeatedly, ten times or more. CDR3 protein: CASSLRGSGNIQYF. The CDR3 nucleotides are TGTGCCAGCAGCTTACGGGGGAGTGGAAACATTCAGTACTTC. This rearrangement joins TRBV7-9 to TRBJ2-4; possible D gene TRBD2, 6 bases. There are 14 residues in the CDR3. In germline, CDR1 is SEHNR, CDR2 FQNEAQ (reference sequence). V lost 2 bases and J 6 bases, leaving 11 bases between the germline ends.

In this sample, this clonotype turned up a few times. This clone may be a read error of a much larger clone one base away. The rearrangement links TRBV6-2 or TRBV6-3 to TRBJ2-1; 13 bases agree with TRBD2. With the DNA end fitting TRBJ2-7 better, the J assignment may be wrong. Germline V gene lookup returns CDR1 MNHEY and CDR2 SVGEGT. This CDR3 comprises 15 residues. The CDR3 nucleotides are TGTGCCAGCAGCTGGACTAGCGGGGGATACAATGAGCAGTACTTC. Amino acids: CASSWTSGGYNEQYF.

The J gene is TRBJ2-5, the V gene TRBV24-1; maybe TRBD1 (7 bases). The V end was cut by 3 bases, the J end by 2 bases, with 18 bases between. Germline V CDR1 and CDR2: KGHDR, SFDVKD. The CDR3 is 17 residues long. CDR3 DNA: TGTGCCACCAGTGATATGGGAGGAACAGGGGCGCAAGAGACCCAGTACTTC. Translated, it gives CATSDMGGTGAQETQYF.

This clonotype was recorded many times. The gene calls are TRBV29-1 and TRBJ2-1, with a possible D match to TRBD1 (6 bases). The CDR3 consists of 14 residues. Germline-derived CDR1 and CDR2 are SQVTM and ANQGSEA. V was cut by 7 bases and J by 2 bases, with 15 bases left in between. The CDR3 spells CSASLGAPYNEQFF. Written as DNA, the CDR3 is TGCAGCGCCAGTCTGGGGGCTCCCTACAATGAGCAGTTCTTC.

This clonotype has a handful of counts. The CDR3 sequence: CASRNPYEQYF. CDR3 nucleotides: TGTGCCAGCAGAAATCCCTACGAGCAGTACTTC. The chain uses TRBV28 and TRBJ2-7; D is ambiguous. Trimming pared 6 bases from V and 2 bases from J, leaving 5 bases between. The CDR3 has 11 amino acids. The germline CDR1 and CDR2 sequences are MDHEN and SYDVKM. Together with reference TRBV28 and TRBJ2-7, the CDR3 gives the full variable domain: DVKVTQSSRYLVKRTGEKVFLECVQDMDHENMFWYRQDPGLGLRLIYFSYDVKMKEKGDIPEGYSVSREKKERFSLILESASTNQTSMYLCASRNPYEQYFGPGTRLTVT.

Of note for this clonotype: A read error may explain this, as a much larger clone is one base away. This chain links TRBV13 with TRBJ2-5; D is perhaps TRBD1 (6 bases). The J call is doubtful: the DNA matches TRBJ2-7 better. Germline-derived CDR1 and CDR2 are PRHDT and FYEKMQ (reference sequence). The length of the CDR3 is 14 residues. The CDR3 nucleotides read TGTGCCAGCAGCTTAGTACAGGGTCGGTACGAGCAGTACTTC. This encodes CASSLVQGRYEQYF.

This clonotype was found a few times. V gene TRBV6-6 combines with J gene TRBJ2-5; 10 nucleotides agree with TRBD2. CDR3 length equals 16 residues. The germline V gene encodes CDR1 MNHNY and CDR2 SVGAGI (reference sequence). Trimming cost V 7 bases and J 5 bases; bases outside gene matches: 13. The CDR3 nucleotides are TGTGCCAGCATTGACAAGCGGGAGGGCCTAGGGGAGACCCAGTACTTC. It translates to CASIDKREGLGETQYF.

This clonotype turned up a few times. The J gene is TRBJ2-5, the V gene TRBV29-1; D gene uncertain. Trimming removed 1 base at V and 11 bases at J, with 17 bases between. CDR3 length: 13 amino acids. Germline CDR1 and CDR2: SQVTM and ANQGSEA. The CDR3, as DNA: TGCAGCGTTGAAGTCGACGACGGCCGGCAGCAGTACTTC. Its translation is CSVEVDDGRQQYF.

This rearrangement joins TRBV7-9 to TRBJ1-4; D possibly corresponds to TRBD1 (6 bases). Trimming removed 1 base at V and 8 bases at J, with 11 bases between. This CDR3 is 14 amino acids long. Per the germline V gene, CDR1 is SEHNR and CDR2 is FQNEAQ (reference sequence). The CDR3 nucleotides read TGTGCCAGCAGCTTAGACAGGGCGTCAGAAAAACTGTTTTTT. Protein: CASSLDRASEKLFF.

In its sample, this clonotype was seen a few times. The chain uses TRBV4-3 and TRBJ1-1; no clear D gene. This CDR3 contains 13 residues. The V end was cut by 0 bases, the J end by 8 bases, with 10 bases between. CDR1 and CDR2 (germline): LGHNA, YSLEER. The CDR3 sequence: CASSQDLGPEAFF. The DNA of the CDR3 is TGCGCCAGCAGCCAAGATCTCGGACCAGAAGCTTTCTTT.

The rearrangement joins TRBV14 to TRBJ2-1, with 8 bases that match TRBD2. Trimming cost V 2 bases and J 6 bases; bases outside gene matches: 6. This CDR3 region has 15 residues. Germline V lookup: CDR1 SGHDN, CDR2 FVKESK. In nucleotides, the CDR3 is TGTGCCAGCAGCCAAACTAGCGGCGGGGGCAATGAGCAGTTCTTC. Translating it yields CASSQTSGGGNEQFF.

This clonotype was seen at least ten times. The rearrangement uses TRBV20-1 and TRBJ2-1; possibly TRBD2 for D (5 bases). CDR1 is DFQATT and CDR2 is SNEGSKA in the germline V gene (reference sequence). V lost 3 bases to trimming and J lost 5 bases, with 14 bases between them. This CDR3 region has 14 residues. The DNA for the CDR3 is TGCAGTGCTAGGGTCCCGGGGATAGACAATGAGCAGTTCTTC. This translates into CSARVPGIDNEQFF.

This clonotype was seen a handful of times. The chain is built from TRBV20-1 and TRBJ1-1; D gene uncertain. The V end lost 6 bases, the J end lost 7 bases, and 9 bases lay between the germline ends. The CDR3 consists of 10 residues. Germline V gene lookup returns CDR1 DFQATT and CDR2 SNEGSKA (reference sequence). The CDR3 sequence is CSAVILEAFF. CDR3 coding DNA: TGCAGTGCCGTAATTCTTGAAGCTTTCTTT.

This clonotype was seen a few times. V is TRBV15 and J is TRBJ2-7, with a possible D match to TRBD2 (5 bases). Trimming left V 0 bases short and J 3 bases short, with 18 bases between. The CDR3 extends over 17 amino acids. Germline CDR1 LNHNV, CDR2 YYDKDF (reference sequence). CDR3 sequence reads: CATSRDVGVPEIYEQYF. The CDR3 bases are TGTGCCACCAGCAGAGATGTGGGAGTCCCCGAAATCTACGAGCAGTACTTC.

The CDR3 region is CASSVGTLGEQYF. CDR3 nucleotides: TGTGCCAGCAGCGTGGGGACTCTTGGAGAGCAGTACTTC. The rearrangement links TRBV7-2 to TRBJ2-7; possibly TRBD2 for D (6 bases). Germline V lookup: CDR1 SGHTA, CDR2 FQGNSA. The CDR3 sequence is 13 residues long. Trimming shortened V by 5 bases and J by 7 bases, and 15 bases separated the two germline ends.

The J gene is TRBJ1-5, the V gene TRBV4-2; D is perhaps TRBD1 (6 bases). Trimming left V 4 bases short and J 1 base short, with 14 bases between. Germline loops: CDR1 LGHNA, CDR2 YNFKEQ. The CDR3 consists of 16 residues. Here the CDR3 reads CASSPEGRGSNQPQHF. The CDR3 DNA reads TGTGCCAGCAGCCCTGAAGGGAGGGGGAGCAATCAGCCCCAGCATTTT.

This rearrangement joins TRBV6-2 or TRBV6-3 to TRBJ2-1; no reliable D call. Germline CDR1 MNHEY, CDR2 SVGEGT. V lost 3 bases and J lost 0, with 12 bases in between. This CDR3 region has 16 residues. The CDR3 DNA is TGTGCCAGCAGTTATAAGACGTCGGGCTCCTACAATGAGCAGTTCTTC. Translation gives CASSYKTSGSYNEQFF.

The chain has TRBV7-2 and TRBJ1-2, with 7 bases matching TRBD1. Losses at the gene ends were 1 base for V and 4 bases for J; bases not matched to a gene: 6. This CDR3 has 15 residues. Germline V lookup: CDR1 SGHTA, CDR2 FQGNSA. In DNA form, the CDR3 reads TGTGCCAGCAGCTTAGTGGCAGGGGGAGTCTATGGCTACACCTTC. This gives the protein CASSLVAGGVYGYTF.

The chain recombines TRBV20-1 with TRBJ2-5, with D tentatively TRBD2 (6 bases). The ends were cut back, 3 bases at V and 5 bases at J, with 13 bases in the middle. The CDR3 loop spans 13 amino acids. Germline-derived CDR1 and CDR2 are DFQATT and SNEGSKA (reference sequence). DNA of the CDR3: TGCAGTGCTAGTTTCCGGGGGTGGGAGACCCAGTACTTC. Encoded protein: CSASFRGWETQYF.

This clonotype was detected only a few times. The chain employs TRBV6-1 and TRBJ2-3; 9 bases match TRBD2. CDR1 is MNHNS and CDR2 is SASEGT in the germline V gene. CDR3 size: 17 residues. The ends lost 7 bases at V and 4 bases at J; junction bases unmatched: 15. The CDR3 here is CASTGRVGVAGADTQYF. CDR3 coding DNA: TGTGCCAGCACCGGGCGCGTTGGTGTAGCGGGAGCAGATACGCAGTATTTT.

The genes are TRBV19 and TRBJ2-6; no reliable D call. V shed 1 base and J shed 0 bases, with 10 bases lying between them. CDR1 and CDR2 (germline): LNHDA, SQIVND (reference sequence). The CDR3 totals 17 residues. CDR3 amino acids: CASSIVPGSSGANVLTF. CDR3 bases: TGTGCCAGTAGTATAGTGCCTGGTAGCTCTGGGGCCAACGTCCTGACTTTC.

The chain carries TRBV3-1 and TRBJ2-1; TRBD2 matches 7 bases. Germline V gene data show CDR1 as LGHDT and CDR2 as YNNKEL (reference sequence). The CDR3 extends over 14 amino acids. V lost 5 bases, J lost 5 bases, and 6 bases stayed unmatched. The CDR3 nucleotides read TGTGCCAGCAGCTTCGCTAGCGGAGACAATGAGCAGTTCTTC. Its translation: CASSFASGDNEQFF.

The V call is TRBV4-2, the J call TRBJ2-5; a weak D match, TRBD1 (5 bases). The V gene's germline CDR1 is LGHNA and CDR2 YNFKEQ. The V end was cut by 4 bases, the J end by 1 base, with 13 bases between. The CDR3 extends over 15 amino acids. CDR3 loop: CASSPPDKLQETQYF. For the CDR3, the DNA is TGTGCCAGCAGCCCACCGGACAAGCTCCAAGAGACCCAGTACTTC.

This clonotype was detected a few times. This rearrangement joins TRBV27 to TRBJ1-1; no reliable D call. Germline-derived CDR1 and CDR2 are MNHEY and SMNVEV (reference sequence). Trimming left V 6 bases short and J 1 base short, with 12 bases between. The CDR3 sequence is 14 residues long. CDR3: CASRPGNGNTEAFF. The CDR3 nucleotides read TGTGCCAGCAGACCCGGGAACGGGAACACTGAAGCTTTCTTT.

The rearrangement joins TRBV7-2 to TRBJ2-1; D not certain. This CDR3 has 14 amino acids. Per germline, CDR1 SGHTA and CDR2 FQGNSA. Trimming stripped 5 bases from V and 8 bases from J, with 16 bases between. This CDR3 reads CASSVRAYMDEQFF. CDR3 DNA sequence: TGTGCCAGCAGCGTAAGAGCCTATATGGATGAGCAGTTCTTC.

CDR3: CSAREVGKGDRGYEQYF. CDR3 sequence (DNA): TGCAGTGCTAGAGAGGTGGGGAAAGGGGATAGGGGCTACGAGCAGTACTTC. The chain carries TRBV20-1 and TRBJ2-7; weak D call: TRBD1 (5 bases). CDR1 is DFQATT, CDR2 SNEGSKA, per germline (reference sequence). The V and J ends lost 0 bases and 3 bases respectively, with 21 bases between them. CDR3 length equals 17 residues.

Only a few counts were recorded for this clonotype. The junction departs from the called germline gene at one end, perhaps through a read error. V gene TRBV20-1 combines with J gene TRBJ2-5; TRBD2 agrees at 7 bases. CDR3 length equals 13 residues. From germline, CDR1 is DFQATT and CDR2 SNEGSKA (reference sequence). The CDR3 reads CSRGGLGKETQYF. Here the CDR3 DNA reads TGTAGCCGCGGGGGTCTAGGAAAAGAGACCCAGTACTTC.

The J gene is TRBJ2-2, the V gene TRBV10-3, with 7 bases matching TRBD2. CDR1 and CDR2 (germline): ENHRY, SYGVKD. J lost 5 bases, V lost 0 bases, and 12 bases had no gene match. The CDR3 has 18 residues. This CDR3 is CAISESATSPGGTGELFF. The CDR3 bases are TGTGCCATCAGTGAGTCGGCGACTAGCCCAGGAGGGACCGGGGAGCTGTTTTTT.